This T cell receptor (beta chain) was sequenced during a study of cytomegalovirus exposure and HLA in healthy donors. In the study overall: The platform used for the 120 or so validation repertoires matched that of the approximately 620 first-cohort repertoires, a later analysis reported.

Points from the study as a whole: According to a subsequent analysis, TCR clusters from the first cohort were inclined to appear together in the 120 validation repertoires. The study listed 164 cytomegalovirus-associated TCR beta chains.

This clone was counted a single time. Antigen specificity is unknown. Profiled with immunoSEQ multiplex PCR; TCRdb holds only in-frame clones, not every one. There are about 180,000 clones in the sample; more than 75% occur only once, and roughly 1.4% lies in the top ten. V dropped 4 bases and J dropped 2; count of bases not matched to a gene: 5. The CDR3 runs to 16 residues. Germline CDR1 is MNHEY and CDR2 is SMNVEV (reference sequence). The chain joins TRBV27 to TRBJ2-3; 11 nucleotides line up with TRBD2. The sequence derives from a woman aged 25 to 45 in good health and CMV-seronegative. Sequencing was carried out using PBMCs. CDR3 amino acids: CASSSRLAGLTDTQYF. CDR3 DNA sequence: TGTGCCAGCAGTTCTAGACTAGCGGGACTCACAGATACGCAGTATTTT.